This record concerns one T cell receptor beta chain sequence. Its antigen is unknown. The assay was immunoSEQ multiplex PCR, and TCRdb's table has in-frame clones only and misses some. The sample contains more than 65,000 clones, about 80% of which appear only once. The data were taken from a study of T cell clones after liver transplantation. Turning to the study itself: Until 12-24 months post-transplant, subjects got standard immunosuppression and no induction. Study-level points and caveats: Graft donor-reactive T cells may have migrated into the graft rather than being deleted.

This CDR3 has 12 residues. From germline, CDR1 is SNHLY and CDR2 FYNNEI. The V and J ends lost 5 bases and 4 bases respectively, with 8 bases between them. The chain has TRBV2 and TRBJ2-5; D not resolved. The material sequenced was CD4+ T cells from blood, taken 12 months after liver transplant. The receptor's source is a human patient who received a liver transplant. Some T cells may be the graft donor's. The CDR3 DNA reads as TGTGCCAGCAGTAAATATAGAGAGACCCAGTACTTC. Amino acids: CASSKYRETQYF.